This T cell receptor beta chain comes out of a study of blood T cell repertoires in COVID-19. This table comes from immunoSEQ multiplex PCR, and its TCRdb copy is limited to in-frame clones, with some not included. Of approximately 250,000 clones listed, approximately 84% are singletons. Germline CDR1 SGHKS, CDR2 YYEKEE (reference sequence). Deletions cut 5 bases from V and 0 bases from J, with 12 bases between. The CDR3 is 15 amino acids. The V and J genes are TRBV5-5 and TRBJ1-3; D is unresolved. The clonotype comes from a man over 45 with acute or convalescent COVID-19. Sequencing used peripheral blood. CDR3 sequence reads: CASSPGDSSGNTIYF. CDR3 nucleotides: TGTGCCAGCAGTCCCGGCGACTCCTCTGGAAACACCATATATTTT. The full variable domain, completed using reference TRBV5-5 and TRBJ1-3, is DAGVTQSPTHLIKTRGQQVTLRCSPISGHKSVSWYQQVLGQGPQFIFQYYEKEERGRGNFPDRFSARQFPNYSSELNVNALLLGDSALYLCASSPGDSSGNTIYFGEGSWLTVV.